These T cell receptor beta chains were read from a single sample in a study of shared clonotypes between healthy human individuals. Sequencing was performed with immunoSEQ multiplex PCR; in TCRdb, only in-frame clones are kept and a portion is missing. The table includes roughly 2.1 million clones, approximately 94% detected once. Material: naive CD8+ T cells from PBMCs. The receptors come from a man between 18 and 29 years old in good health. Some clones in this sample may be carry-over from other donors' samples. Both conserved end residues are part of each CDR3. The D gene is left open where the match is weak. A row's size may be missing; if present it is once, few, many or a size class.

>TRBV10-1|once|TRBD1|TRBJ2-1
TGCGCCAGCAGTGGAAACCCCCGGGACAGGGTGTCCTACAATGAGCAGTTCTTC
CASSGNPRDRVSYNEQFF
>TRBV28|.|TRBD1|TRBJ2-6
TGTGCCAGCAGTTTATACAGGGGGCTAGGTGGGGCCAACGTCCTGACTTTC
CASSLYRGLGGANVLTF
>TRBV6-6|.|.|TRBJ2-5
TGTGCCAGTTCGGGGTTTTTGGGTGAGCAGTACTTC
CASSGFLGEQYF
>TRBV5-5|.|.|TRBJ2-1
TGTGCCAGCAGCTTGGCCTTTAGGGACAATGAGCAGTTCTTC
CASSLAFRDNEQFF
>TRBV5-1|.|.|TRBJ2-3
TGCGCCACGTGGTTGGGAGATACGCAGTATTTT
CATWLGDTQYF
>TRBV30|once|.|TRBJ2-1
TGTGCCTGGAGTGTGGATAACTCCTACAATGAGCAGTTCTTC
CAWSVDNSYNEQFF
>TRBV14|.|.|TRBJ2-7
TGTGCCAGCGGAGACAGGACCTACGAGCAGTACTTC
CASGDRTYEQYF
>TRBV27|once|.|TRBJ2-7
TGTGCCAGCAGTTTAAAGGGCGGTAGCTCCTACGAGCAGTACTTC
CASSLKGGSSYEQYF
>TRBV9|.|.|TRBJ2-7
TGTGCCAGCCGAGTAGGACACGACTACGAGCAGTACTTC
CASRVGHDYEQYF
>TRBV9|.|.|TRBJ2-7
TGTGCCAGCAGCCCATCGGGACACTCCTACGAGCAGTACTTC
CASSPSGHSYEQYF
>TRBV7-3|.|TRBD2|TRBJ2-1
TGTGCCAGCAGCTTAAACGGGAGGGCCGCTTACAATGAGCAGTTCTTC
CASSLNGRAAYNEQFF
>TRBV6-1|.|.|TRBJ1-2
TGTGCCAGCAGTGAGTTCCTTGCATATGGCTACACCTTC
CASSEFLAYGYTF
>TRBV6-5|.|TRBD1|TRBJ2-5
TGTGCCAGCAGTAAAAACAGGGGGCCCCAAGAGACCCAGTACTTC
CASSKNRGPQETQYF
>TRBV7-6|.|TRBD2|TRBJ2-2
TGTGCCAGCAGCTTTCTGCGGGAGGCCGAAACCGGGGAGCTGTTTTTT
CASSFLREAETGELFF
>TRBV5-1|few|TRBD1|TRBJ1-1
TGCGCCAGCAGCCTCCGGGACAGGGGAGGCGCTGAAGCTTTCTTT
CASSLRDRGGAEAFF
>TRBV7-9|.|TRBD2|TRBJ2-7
TGTGCCAGCAGCTCTCCTTTAGCGGGAGGCCCCGGGGGCGAGCAGTACTTC
CASSSPLAGGPGGEQYF
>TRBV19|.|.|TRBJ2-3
TGTGCCAGTAGTATAGTGGCGGATAGCACAGATACGCAGTATTTT
CASSIVADSTDTQYF
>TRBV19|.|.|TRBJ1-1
TGTGCCAGTAGCCTCGGGATGGCTGAAGCTTTCTTT
CASSLGMAEAFF
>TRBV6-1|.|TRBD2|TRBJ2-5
TGTGCCAGCAGTGGACAGAGCGGGGGGCCGGGACAGCCACAAGAGACCCAGTACTTC
CASSGQSGGPGQPQETQYF
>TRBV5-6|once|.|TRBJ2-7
TGTGCCAGCAGCTTGAGCGACTACGAGCAGTACTTC
CASSLSDYEQYF
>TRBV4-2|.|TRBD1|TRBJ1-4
TGTGCCAGCAGCCACCCCACAGGGGTAGATGAAAAACTGTTTTTT
CASSHPTGVDEKLFF
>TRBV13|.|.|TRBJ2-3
TGTGCCAGCAGCGTCCGACAGGACAACACAGATACGCAGTATTTT
CASSVRQDNTDTQYF
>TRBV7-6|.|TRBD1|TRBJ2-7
TGTGCCAGCAGCTCTGCGGCTAAACAGGGGGTTAATAACGAGCAGTACTTC
CASSSAAKQGVNNEQYF
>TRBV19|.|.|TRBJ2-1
TGTGCCAGTAGTACTGGGAGCTCCTACAATGAGCAGTTCTTC
CASSTGSSYNEQFF
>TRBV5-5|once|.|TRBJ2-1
TGTGCCAGCAGCTTGGAGGGGAACTCTGCCTACAATGAGCAGTTCTTC
CASSLEGNSAYNEQFF
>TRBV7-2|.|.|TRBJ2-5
TGTGCCAGCAGCTTAGGCACAGGGTCACGAGAGACCCAGTACTTC
CASSLGTGSRETQYF
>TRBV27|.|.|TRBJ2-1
TGTGCCAGCAGTGGGATCGGGGGCGCCTACAATGAGCAGTTCTTC
CASSGIGGAYNEQFF
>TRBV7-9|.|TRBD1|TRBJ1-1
TGTGCCAGCAGCTACGTAGACAGGGGCGTTGAAGCTTTCTTT
CASSYVDRGVEAFF
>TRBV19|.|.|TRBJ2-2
TGTGCCAGTAGTATAGCTACTACAGTGAACACCGGGGAGCTGTTTTTT
CASSIATTVNTGELFF
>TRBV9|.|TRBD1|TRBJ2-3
TGTGCCAGCAGCGTAGCTTCTGGGGCAGGGGGCGCAGATACGCAGTATTTT
CASSVASGAGGADTQYF
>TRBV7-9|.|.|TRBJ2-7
TGTGCCAGCAGCTTAGTGGCGGGGTACGAGCAGTACTTC
CASSLVAGYEQYF
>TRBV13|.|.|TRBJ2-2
TGTGCCAGCAGCTTAGCAAAGTACGGACCCGGGGAGCTGTTTTTT
CASSLAKYGPGELFF
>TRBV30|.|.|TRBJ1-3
TGTGCCTGGAGTGTAGTGGCAGGGGAGGCCATATATTTT
CAWSVVAGEAIYF
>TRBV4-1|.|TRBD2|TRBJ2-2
TGCGCCAGCAGCCAGGGACTAGCGGGGGCCGGGGAGCTGTTTTTT
CASSQGLAGAGELFF
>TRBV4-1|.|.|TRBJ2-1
TGCGCCAGCAGCTCACCGGGGGATTACAATGAGCAGTTCTTC
CASSSPGDYNEQFF
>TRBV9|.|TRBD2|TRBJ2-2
TGTGCCAGCAAAACAGGGACTAGCTTTGGGGAGCTGTTTTTT
CASKTGTSFGELFF
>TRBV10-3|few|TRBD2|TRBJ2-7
TGTGCCATCAGTGAAGAATTAGCGGGACTAAACTACGAGCAGTACTTC
CAISEELAGLNYEQYF
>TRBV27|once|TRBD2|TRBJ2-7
TGTGCCAGCAGTTTAATTCCTAGCGGGGGACCCTACGAGCAGTACTTC
CASSLIPSGGPYEQYF
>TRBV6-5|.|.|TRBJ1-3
TGTGCCACCCAAGGGACTAGATCTGGAAACACCATATATTTT
CATQGTRSGNTIYF
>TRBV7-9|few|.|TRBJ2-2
TGTGCCAGCAGCTTCGACAGCCCCACCGGGGAGCTGTTTTTT
CASSFDSPTGELFF
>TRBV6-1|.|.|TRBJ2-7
TGTGCCAGCAGTGAAGTTCCGTTTTCCTACGAGCAGTACTTC
CASSEVPFSYEQYF
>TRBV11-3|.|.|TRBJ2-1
TGTGCCAGCAGCTTAGATTATAGTGCGGGGTCCTACAATGAGCAGTTCTTC
CASSLDYSAGSYNEQFF
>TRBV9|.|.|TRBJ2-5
TGTGCCAGCAGCGTAGCCGGGGCAAAGACCCAGTACTTC
CASSVAGAKTQYF
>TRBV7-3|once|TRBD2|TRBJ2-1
TGTGCCAGCAGCTTCGTTGGCGGGAGGGCCAGCTCCTACAATGAGCAGTTCTTC
CASSFVGGRASSYNEQFF
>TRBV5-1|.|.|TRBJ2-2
TGCGCCAGCAGCTTGAGCCTAGCAGGCGGGGAGCTGTTTTTT
CASSLSLAGGELFF
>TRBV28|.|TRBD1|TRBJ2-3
TGTGCCAGCAGTTTATGGGGCCCCGGGACAGGGGAGGCAGATACGCAGTATTTT
CASSLWGPGTGEADTQYF
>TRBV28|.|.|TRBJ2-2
TGTGCCAGCAGTTCGGGACCCCGCCCTGGGGAGCTGTTTTTT
CASSSGPRPGELFF
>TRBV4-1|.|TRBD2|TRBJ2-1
TGCGCCAGCAGCCAAGAGGGGACTAGCGGCTGGGACAATGAGCAGTTCTTC
CASSQEGTSGWDNEQFF
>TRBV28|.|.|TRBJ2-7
TGTGCCAGCAGTCCCCTTGCGGGATCGAGGAACGAGCAGTACTTC
CASSPLAGSRNEQYF
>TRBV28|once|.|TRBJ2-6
TGTGCCAGCAGTGGAGGGTTTTCTGGGGCCAACGTCCTGACTTTC
CASSGGFSGANVLTF
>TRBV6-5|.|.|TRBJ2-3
TGTGCCAGCAGTTATTTTGGGCCTTACACAGATACGCAGTATTTT
CASSYFGPYTDTQYF
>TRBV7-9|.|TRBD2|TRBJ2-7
TGTGCCAGCAGCTCCCCGGCGGGAGACAACGAGCAGTACTTC
CASSSPAGDNEQYF
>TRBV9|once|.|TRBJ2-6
TGTGCCAGCAGCTCCTCTGGGGCCAACGTCCTGACTTTC
CASSSSGANVLTF
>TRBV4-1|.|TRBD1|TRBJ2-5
TGCGCCAGCAGCCGGATAACAGGGGTCCAAGAGACCCAGTACTTC
CASSRITGVQETQYF
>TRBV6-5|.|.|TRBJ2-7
TGTGCCAGCGGGGCAGACTACGAGCAGTACTTC
CASGADYEQYF
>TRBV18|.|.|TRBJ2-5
TGTGCCAGCTCACCATCGACAGGTAGCTGGGGATACCAAGAGACCCAGTACTTC
CASSPSTGSWGYQETQYF
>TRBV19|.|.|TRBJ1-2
TGTGCCAGTAGTAATGGCTTCTTGGTCTACTTC
CASSNGFLVYF
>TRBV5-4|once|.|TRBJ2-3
TGTGCCAGCAGCCCAAATCCCACAGATACGCAGTATTTT
CASSPNPTDTQYF
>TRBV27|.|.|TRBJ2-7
TGTGCCAGCAGTCCTCTGATACGGACGGGAACCTACGAGCAGTACTTC
CASSPLIRTGTYEQYF